Presented here are 15 T cell receptor beta chains from one specimen sequenced in a study of blood T cell repertoires in COVID-19. The method was immunoSEQ multiplex PCR; TCRdb's version includes in-frame clones alone and lacks a portion of them. The repertoire holds roughly 300,000 clones, with about four fifths as singletons. The material sequenced was peripheral blood. The receptors stem from a human donor with COVID-19, enrolled during active disease. The donor label of this sample is uncertain.

This chain connects TRBV21-1 to TRBJ1-3; the DNA was not compared with TRBD1, the D call given in the table. TRBV21-1 is annotated as a pseudogene. The CDR3 is 18 amino acids. The chain's CDR3 is CASSHGQGKGTSGNTIYF. In nucleotides, the CDR3 is TGTGCCAGCAGCCACGGACAGGGAAAAGGGACCTCTGGAAACACCATATATTTT.

The chain links TRBV19 to TRBJ1-3; D ambiguous. Germline-derived CDR1 and CDR2 are LNHDA and SQIVND (reference sequence). The V and J ends lost 5 bases and 2 bases respectively, with 10 bases between them. The CDR3 has 14 residues. The CDR3 region has the DNA TGTGCCAGTAGTCCGGACTCGCCTGGAAACACCATATATTTT. Its protein product is CASSPDSPGNTIYF. The complete variable domain, with remaining parts taken from reference TRBV19 and TRBJ1-3, reads DGGITQSPKYLFRKEGQNVTLSCEQNLNHDAMYWYRQDPGQGLRLIYYSQIVNDFQKGDIAEGYSVSREKKESFPLTVTSAQKNPTAFYLCASSPDSPGNTIYFGEGSWLTVV.

The rearrangement uses TRBV19 and TRBJ1-3; D is undetermined. Germline values: CDR1 LNHDA, CDR2 SQIVND (reference sequence). This CDR3 is 14 amino acids long. The ends were cut back, 3 bases at V and 0 bases at J, with 6 bases in the middle. DNA for the CDR3: TGTGCCAGTAGTATCGGTAGCTCTGGAAACACCATATATTTT. This sequence encodes CASSIGSSGNTIYF.

This clone has just a few counts. V and J are TRBV5-4 and TRBJ1-4; 10 bases are shared with TRBD1. This CDR3 contains 14 residues. The ends lost 4 bases at V and 7 bases at J; junction bases unmatched: 4. The germline V gene has CDR1 SGHNT and CDR2 YYREEE (reference sequence). CDR3 protein: CASSTDRGSEKLFF. CDR3 DNA sequence: TGTGCCAGCAGCACGGACAGGGGGAGTGAAAAACTGTTTTTT.

V gene TRBV18 combines with J gene TRBJ1-2; 9 bases map to TRBD1. This CDR3 region has 14 residues. Trimming at V came to 3 bases and at J to 5 bases, leaving 4 bases not matched to a gene. Per the germline V gene, CDR1 is KGHSH and CDR2 is LQKENI. As DNA, the CDR3 is TGTGCCAGCTCACCGGGACAGGGAGGGTATGGCTACACCTTC. Its protein is CASSPGQGGYGYTF.

V gene TRBV6-5 combines with J gene TRBJ1-5, with D perhaps TRBD1 (5 bases). Trimming pared 5 bases from V and 4 bases from J, leaving 15 bases between. Germline V lookup: CDR1 MNHEY, CDR2 SVGAGI. The CDR3 length is 15 residues. The CDR3 nucleotides are TGTGCCAGCAGTCGGGACTCCCAAGTTAATCAGCCCCAGCATTTT. Amino acids: CASSRDSQVNQPQHF.

This clone is a singleton in its sample. The chain combines TRBV29-1 with TRBJ1-2; D is ambiguous. This CDR3 is 12 amino acids long. V gave up 2 bases and J gave up 5 bases, with 9 bases separating them. CDR1 SQVTM and CDR2 ANQGSEA come from the germline V gene. The CDR3 here is CSVEKGAYGYTF. In DNA form, the CDR3 reads TGCAGCGTTGAAAAGGGAGCTTATGGCTACACCTTC. The full variable domain, rest sourced from reference TRBV29-1 and TRBJ1-2, is SAVISQKPSRDICQRGTSLTIQCQVDSQVTMMFWYRQQPGQSLTLIATANQGSEATYESGFVIDKFPISRPNLTFSTLTVSNMSPEDSSIYLCSVEKGAYGYTFGSGTRLTVV.

The V call is TRBV30, the J call TRBJ1-1; 7 nucleotides align to TRBD1. Germline loops: CDR1 GTSNPN, CDR2 SVGIG (reference sequence). The V gene end was trimmed by 3 bases and the J gene end by 1 base; junction bases not matched to a gene: 5. The CDR3 has 14 amino acids. Written as DNA, the CDR3 is TGTGCCTGGAGCCTCGGGACAGAGAACACTGAAGCTTTCTTT. Protein product: CAWSLGTENTEAFF.

J is TRBJ1-4 and V is TRBV7-2, with 7 bases aligning to TRBD1. V trimming: 5 bases; J trimming: 6 bases; junction bases outside the gene matches: 9. CDR3 size: 15 residues. In germline, CDR1 is SGHTA, CDR2 FQGNSA. The CDR3 region is CASSEGGAPDEKLFF. In DNA, the CDR3 is TGTGCCAGCAGCGAAGGGGGCGCACCGGATGAAAAACTGTTTTTT.

This chain links TRBV7-8 with TRBJ1-5, with D possibly being TRBD1 (6 bases). Germline V gives CDR1 SGHVS, CDR2 FQNEAQ. V was shortened by 5 bases and J by 2 bases, with 16 bases between the two germline ends. This CDR3 has 16 residues. The CDR3 reads CASSPRTDGGNQPQHF. The CDR3 region has the DNA TGTGCCAGCAGCCCTAGGACAGACGGGGGCAATCAGCCCCAGCATTTT.

In DNA, the CDR3 is TGCGCCAGCAGCCAAGATGGGAAGGGAGATGAAAAACTGTTTTTT. This codes for CASSQDGKGDEKLFF. The chain uses TRBV4-1 and TRBJ1-4; no clear D. The CDR3 contains 15 residues. Trimming left V 0 bases short and J 6 bases short, with 11 bases between. Germline-derived CDR1 and CDR2 are MGHRA and YSYEKL.

Regarding this clone: The germline gene is not matched at one end of the junction; a read error may be the cause. This sequence joins TRBV7-2 and TRBJ2-3, with 10 positions matching TRBD2. This CDR3 is built from 14 residues. The germline gives CDR1 SGHTA, CDR2 FQGNSA. The CDR3 coding sequence is TGTGCCAGCAGCCTAGCGGGAGCGAAAGATACGCAGTATTTT. Translating it yields CASSLAGAKDTQYF. The full variable domain, its missing parts supplied by reference TRBV7-2 and TRBJ2-3, is GAGVSQSPSNKVTEKGKDVELRCDPISGHTALYWYRQSLGQGLEFLIYFQGNSAPDKSGLPSDRFSAERTGGSVSTLTIQRTQQEDSAVYLCASSLAGAKDTQYFGPGTRLTVL.

The chain is built from TRBV15 and TRBJ2-2, with D possibly being TRBD2 (6 bases). Trimming shortened V by 11 bases and J by 4 bases, and 8 bases separated the two germline ends. The CDR3 sequence is 11 residues long. Germline values: CDR1 LNHNV, CDR2 YYDKDF (reference sequence). The CDR3 region has the DNA TGTGCCGCCGGGGGCACCGGGGAGCTGTTTTTT. It specifies CAAGGTGELFF.

The rearrangement joins TRBV29-1 to TRBJ2-5; D may be TRBD1 (5 bases). CDR3 length: 16 amino acids. Germline CDR1 is SQVTM and CDR2 is ANQGSEA. V was cut by 1 base and J by 2 bases, with 17 bases left in between. CDR3 DNA: TGCAGCGTTGAAGGAGGACACCTGGGTTTACAAGAGACCCAGTACTTC. Protein product: CSVEGGHLGLQETQYF.

This chain uses TRBV5-6 with TRBJ2-2; D is unclear. Trimming cost V 2 bases and J 4 bases, with 6 bases left between them. Germline CDR1 and CDR2: SGHDT and YYEEEE. The CDR3 is 13 residues long. The CDR3 DNA sequence: TGTGCCAGCAGCTTCCTGAGCACCGGGGAGCTGTTTTTT. This translates into CASSFLSTGELFF.